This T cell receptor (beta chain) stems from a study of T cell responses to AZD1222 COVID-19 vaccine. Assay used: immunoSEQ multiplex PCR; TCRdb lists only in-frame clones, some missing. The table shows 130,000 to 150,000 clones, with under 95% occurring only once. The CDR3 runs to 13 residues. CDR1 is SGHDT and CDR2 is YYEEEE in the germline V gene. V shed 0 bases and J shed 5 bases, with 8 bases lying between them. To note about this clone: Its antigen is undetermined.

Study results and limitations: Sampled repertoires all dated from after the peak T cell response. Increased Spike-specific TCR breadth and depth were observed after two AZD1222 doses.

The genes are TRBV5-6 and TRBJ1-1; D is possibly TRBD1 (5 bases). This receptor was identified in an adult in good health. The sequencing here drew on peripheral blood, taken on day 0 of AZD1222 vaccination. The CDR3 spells CASSLDGGTEAFF. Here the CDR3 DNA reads TGTGCCAGCAGCTTGGATGGGGGTACTGAAGCTTTCTTT.